These T cell receptor beta chains were read from a single sample in a study of spatial heterogeneity in lung cancer. MiXCR, run by TCRdb on the 5' RACE reads, gives a single entry per CDR3 protein. The table shows about 120,000 distinct CDR3 sequences, with 10% to 15% occurring only once. Sequencing used PBMCs, obtained at follow-up. These receptors were obtained from a male donor with early-stage non-small cell lung cancer. Both conserved end residues are part of each CDR3. The D gene is left open where the match is weak. Size values are once, few and many counts, or a class for expanded clones, and some rows have none.

>TRBJ2-7|-|TRBV27|TRBD1
CASRPQPGQGFGFSYEQYF
TGTGCCAGCAGGCCCCAACCGGGACAGGGTTTCGGATTCTCCTACGAGCAGTACTTC
>TRBJ1-1|-|TRBV5-1|TRBD1
CASSLIDREGEAFF
TGCGCCAGCAGCTTGATCGACAGGGAGGGTGAAGCTTTCTTT
>TRBJ1-3|-|TRBV3-1|-
CASSQQQGFSGNTIYF
TGTGCCAGCAGCCAACAACAGGGTTTCTCTGGAAACACCATATATTTT
>TRBJ2-3|-|TRBV11-2|TRBD2
CASSLLAGGLDTQYF
TGTGCCAGCAGCTTACTAGCGGGGGGGCTGGATACGCAGTATTTT
>TRBJ1-5|-|TRBV4-3|-
CASSQDFTRNQPQHF
TGCGCCAGCAGCCAAGATTTTACCCGCAATCAGCCCCAGCATTTT
>TRBJ2-4|-|TRBV28|-
CASRPTGPLAKNIQYF
TGTGCCAGCAGGCCCACGGGCCCTCTAGCCAAAAACATTCAGTACTTC
>TRBJ2-2|-|TRBV3-1|-
CASSPSRARLTGELFF
TGTGCCAGCAGCCCCAGTAGGGCACGACTCACCGGGGAGCTGTTTTTT
>TRBJ1-6|-|TRBV6-5|-
CASSSPRKANSPLHF
TGTGCCAGCAGTTCCCCGAGGAAAGCGAATTCACCCCTCCACTTT
>TRBJ1-2|once|TRBV6-6|TRBD1
CASSRGGGGYSYGYTF
TGTGCCAGCAGTCGAGGAGGAGGGGGCTATAGCTATGGCTACACCTTC
>TRBJ1-6|-|TRBV5-1|-
CASSLPGSSYNSPLHF
TGCGCCAGCAGCCTCCCTGGGAGCTCCTATAATTCACCCCTCCACTTT
>TRBJ2-3|many|TRBV5-1|TRBD1
CASSVGGAADTQYF
TGCGCCAGCAGCGTAGGGGGCGCCGCAGATACGCAGTATTTT
>TRBJ2-7|-|TRBV6-2/TRBV6-3|TRBD1
CASSSGTGRQYF
TGTGCCAGCAGTTCCGGGACAGGGCGGCAGTACTTC
>TRBJ1-1|many|TRBV3-1|-
CASSQGQTFFEAFF
TGTGCCAGCAGCCAAGGGCAAACGTTCTTTGAAGCTTTCTTT
>TRBJ2-1|few|TRBV7-3|-
CASSTKIYNEQFF
TGTGCCAGCAGCACTAAGATCTACAATGAGCAGTTCTTC
>TRBJ2-3|few|TRBV14|TRBD1
CASSRNTGADTQYF
TGTGCCAGCAGCCGAAACACAGGGGCAGATACGCAGTATTTT
>TRBJ1-1|-|TRBV5-1|TRBD1
CASSPGPGQGATEAFF
TGCGCCAGCAGCCCCGGCCCGGGACAGGGGGCGACTGAAGCTTTCTTT
>TRBJ2-5|many|TRBV5-1|-
CASSPTGPGRETQYF
TGCGCCAGCAGCCCCACCGGGCCTGGTCGGGAGACCCAGTACTTC
>TRBJ1-5|many|TRBV28|TRBD1
CASRAGGGYSNQPQHF
TGTGCCAGCAGGGCAGGGGGCGGCTATAGCAATCAGCCCCAGCATTTT
>TRBJ2-3|few|TRBV7-3|-
CASSPIDSSTDTQYF
TGTGCCAGCAGCCCTATTGACAGTTCCACAGATACGCAGTATTTT
>TRBJ2-3|few|TRBV2|-
CASSEERGGSTDTQYF
TGTGCCAGCAGTGAAGAAAGGGGGGGCAGCACAGATACGCAGTATTTT
>TRBJ2-1|many|TRBV20-1|TRBD1
CSAGGTGGGREQFF
TGCAGTGCTGGTGGGACAGGTGGGGGACGGGAGCAGTTCTTC
>TRBJ2-2|-|TRBV9|TRBD2
CASSPLAGYGELFF
TGTGCCAGCAGCCCACTAGCGGGGTACGGGGAGCTGTTTTTT
>TRBJ2-1|-|TRBV28|-
CASKRPVYNEQFF
TGTGCCAGCAAACGTCCAGTTTACAATGAGCAGTTCTTC
>TRBJ2-1|-|TRBV2|TRBD2
CATRLGLAVYNEQFF
TGTGCCACCAGACTCGGACTAGCGGTTTACAATGAGCAGTTCTTC
>TRBJ1-1|many|TRBV12-3/TRBV12-4|-
CASSSGQTTEAFF
TGTGCCAGCAGTTCGGGGCAGACCACTGAAGCTTTCTTT
>TRBJ2-7|many|TRBV10-3|TRBD1
CAISEPGQGVGEQYF
TGTGCCATCAGTGAGCCCGGACAGGGGGTTGGCGAGCAGTACTTC
>TRBJ2-5|many|TRBV29-1|-
CSGPRRVKRETQYF
TGCAGCGGTCCGAGGCGGGTCAAAAGGGAGACCCAGTACTTC
>TRBJ2-7|-|TRBV27|TRBD1
CASSPQKSGGGYEQYF
TGTGCCAGCAGTCCTCAGAAGTCAGGGGGCGGGTACGAGCAGTACTTC
>TRBJ2-1|many|TRBV12-3/TRBV12-4|-
CASTQQFF
TGTGCCAGCACCCAGCAGTTCTTC